This T cell receptor beta chain appears in the sequencing data of a study of naive and memory T cell subsets. The CDR3 consists of 12 residues. V trimming: 4 bases; J trimming: 6 bases; junction bases outside the gene matches: 6. CDR1 and CDR2 from the germline V gene are SQVTM and ANQGSEA. This clonotype showed up just a few times. Both TRBC1 and TRBC2 were covered by a beta constant-region primer of two equimolar oligonucleotides. The ligated cDNA underwent four PCR rounds using SP2 and nested alpha and beta constant-region primers. TCRdb used MiXCR to reprocess the UMI-ligation and nested PCR reads, holding one entry per CDR3 protein. This table holds 95,000 to 150,000 distinct CDR3 sequences, roughly 36% found once.

The genes are TRBV29-1 and TRBJ2-7; 7 nucleotides match TRBD1. Sequenced input: central memory CD4+ T cells from blood. This receptor was obtained from a human donor in good health. CDR3 sequence (DNA): TGCAGCGTTGCCGGACAGGTCGCCGAGCAGTACTTC. Translation gives CSVAGQVAEQYF.